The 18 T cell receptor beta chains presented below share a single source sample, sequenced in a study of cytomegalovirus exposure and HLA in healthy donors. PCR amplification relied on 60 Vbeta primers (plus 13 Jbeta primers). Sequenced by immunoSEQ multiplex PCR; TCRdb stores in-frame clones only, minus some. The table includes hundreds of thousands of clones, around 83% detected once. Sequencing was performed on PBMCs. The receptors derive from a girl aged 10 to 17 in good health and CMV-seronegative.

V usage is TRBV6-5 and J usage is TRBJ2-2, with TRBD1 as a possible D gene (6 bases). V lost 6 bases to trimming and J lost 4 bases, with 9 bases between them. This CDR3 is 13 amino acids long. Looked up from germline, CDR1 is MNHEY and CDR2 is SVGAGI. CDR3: CASRTGGTGELFF. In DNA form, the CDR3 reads TGTGCCAGCAGGACAGGAGGCACCGGGGAGCTGTTTTTT.

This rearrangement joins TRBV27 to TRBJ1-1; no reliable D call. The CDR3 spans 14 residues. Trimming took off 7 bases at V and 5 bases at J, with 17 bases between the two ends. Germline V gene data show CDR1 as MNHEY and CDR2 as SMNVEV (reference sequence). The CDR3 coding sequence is TGTGCCAGCAATCGGGAAGGGAGGTGGACTGAAGCTTTCTTT. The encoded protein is CASNREGRWTEAFF.

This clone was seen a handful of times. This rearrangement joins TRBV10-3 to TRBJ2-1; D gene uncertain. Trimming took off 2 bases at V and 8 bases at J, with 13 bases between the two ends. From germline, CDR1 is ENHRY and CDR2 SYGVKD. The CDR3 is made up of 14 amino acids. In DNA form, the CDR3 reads TGTGCCATCAGTGAGGGTCTAGAGCTGGATGAGCAGTTCTTC. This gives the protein CAISEGLELDEQFF.

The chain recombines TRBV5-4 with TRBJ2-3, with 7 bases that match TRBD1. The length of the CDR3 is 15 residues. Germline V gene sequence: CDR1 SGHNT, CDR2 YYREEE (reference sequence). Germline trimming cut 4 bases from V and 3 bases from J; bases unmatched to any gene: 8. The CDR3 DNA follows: TGTGCCAGCAGCCTGTCGACGACAGGGACAGATACGCAGTATTTT. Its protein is CASSLSTTGTDTQYF.

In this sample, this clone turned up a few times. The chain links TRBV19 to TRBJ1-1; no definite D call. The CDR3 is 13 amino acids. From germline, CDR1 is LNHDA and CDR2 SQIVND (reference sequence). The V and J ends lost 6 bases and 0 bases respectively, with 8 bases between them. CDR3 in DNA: TGTGCCAGTAGCTTAATATTGAACACTGAAGCTTTCTTT. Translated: CASSLILNTEAFF. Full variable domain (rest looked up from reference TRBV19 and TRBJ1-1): DGGITQSPKYLFRKEGQNVTLSCEQNLNHDAMYWYRQDPGQGLRLIYYSQIVNDFQKGDIAEGYSVSREKKESFPLTVTSAQKNPTAFYLCASSLILNTEAFFGQGTRLTVV.

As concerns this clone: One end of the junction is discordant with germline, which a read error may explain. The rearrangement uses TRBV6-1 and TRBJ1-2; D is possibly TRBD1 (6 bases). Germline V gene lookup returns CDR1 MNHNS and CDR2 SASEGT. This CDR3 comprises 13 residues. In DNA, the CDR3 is TGTGCCAGCAGTGACGCGGCTGGACAGCCGAGGGCCTTC. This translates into CASSDAAGQPRAF.

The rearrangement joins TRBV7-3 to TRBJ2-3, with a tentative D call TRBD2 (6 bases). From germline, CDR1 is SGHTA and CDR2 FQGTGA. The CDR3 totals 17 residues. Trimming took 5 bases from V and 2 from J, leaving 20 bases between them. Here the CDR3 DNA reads TGTGCCAGCAGCCAGGTCTTTTTCTGGGGGGACACAGATACGCAGTATTTT. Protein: CASSQVFFWGDTDTQYF.

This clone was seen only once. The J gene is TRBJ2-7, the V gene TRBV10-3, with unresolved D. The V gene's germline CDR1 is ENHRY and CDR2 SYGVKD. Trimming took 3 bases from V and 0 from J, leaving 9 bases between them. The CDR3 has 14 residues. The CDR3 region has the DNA TGTGCCATCAGTGATGAGGCGGTCTCCTACGAGCAGTACTTC. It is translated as CAISDEAVSYEQYF.

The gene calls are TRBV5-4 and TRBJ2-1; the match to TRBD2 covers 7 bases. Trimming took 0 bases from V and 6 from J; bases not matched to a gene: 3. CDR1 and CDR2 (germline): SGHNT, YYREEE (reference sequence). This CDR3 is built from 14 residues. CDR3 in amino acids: CASSLGGGSNEQFF. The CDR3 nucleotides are TGTGCCAGCAGCTTGGGCGGGGGATCCAATGAGCAGTTCTTC.

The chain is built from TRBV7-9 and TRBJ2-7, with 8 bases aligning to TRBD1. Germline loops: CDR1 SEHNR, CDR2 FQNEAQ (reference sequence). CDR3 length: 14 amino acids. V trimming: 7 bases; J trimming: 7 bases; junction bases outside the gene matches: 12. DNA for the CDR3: TGTGCCAGCACCCTTTCACAGGGGGTAAGGGAGCAGTACTTC. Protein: CASTLSQGVREQYF. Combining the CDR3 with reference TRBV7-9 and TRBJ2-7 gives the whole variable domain DTGVSQNPRHKITKRGQNVTFRCDPISEHNRLYWYRQTLGQGPEFLTYFQNEAQLEKSRLLSDRFSAERPKGSFSTLEIQRTEQGDSAMYLCASTLSQGVREQYFGPGTRLTVT.

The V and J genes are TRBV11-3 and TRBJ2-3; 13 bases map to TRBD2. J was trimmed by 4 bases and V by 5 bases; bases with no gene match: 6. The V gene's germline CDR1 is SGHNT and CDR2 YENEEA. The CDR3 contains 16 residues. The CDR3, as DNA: TGTGCCAGCAGCCAAACTAGCGGGAGGGCCGCAGATACGCAGTATTTT. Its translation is CASSQTSGRAADTQYF.

The CDR3 protein is CASSFGQGSQPQHF. The CDR3 nucleotides read TGTGCCAGCAGCTTCGGACAGGGTTCTCAGCCCCAGCATTTT. The V gene is TRBV5-6, the J gene TRBJ1-5; 8 bases agree with TRBD1. The length of the CDR3 is 14 residues. The J segment lost 6 bases and the V segment lost 2 bases, leaving 4 bases of the junction unmatched. Germline loops: CDR1 SGHDT, CDR2 YYEEEE. The variable domain in full, completed from reference TRBV5-6 and TRBJ1-5, reads DAGVTQSPTHLIKTRGQQVTLRCSPKSGHDTVSWYQQALGQGPQFIFQYYEEEERQRGNFPDRFSGHQFPNYSSELNVNALLLGDSALYLCASSFGQGSQPQHFGDGTRLSIL.

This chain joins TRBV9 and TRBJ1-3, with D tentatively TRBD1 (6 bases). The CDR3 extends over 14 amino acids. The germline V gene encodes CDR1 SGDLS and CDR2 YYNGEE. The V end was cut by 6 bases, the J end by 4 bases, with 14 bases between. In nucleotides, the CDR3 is TGTGCCAGCACCAGGGGCTCGGGGGGAAACACCATATATTTT. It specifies CASTRGSGGNTIYF.

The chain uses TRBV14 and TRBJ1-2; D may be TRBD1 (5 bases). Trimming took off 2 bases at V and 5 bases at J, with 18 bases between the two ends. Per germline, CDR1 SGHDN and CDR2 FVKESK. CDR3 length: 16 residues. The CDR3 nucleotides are TGTGCCAGCAGCCAACCGCGGCGGGGGGTTAAATATGGCTACACCTTC. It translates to CASSQPRRGVKYGYTF.

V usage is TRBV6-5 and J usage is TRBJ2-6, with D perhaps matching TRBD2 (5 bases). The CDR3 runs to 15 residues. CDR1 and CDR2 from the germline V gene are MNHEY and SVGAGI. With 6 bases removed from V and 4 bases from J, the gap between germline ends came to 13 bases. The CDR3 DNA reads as TGTGCCAGCAGGGAACTAGAATCCGGGGCCAACGTCCTGACTTTC. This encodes CASRELESGANVLTF.

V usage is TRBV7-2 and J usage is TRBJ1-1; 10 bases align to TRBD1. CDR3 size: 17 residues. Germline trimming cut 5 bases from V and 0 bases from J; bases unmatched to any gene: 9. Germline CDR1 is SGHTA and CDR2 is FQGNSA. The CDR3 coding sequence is TGTGCCAGCAGCCCTCGGGACAGGGGAATGATGAACACTGAAGCTTTCTTT. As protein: CASSPRDRGMMNTEAFF.

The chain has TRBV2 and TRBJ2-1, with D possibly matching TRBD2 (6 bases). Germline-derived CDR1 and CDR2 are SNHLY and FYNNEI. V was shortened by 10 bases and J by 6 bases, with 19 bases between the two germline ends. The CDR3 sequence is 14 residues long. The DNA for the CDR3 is TGTGCCACGGCGGGGAGACTTAGACCCAATGAGCAGTTCTTC. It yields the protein CATAGRLRPNEQFF.

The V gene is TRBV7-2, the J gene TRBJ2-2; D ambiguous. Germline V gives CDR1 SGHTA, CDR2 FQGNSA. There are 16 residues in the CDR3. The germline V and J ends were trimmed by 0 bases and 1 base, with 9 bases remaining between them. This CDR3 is CASSLAFSGNTGELFF. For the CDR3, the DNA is TGTGCCAGCAGCTTAGCGTTTAGTGGGAACACCGGGGAGCTGTTTTTT.